The 16 T cell receptor beta chains below come from one sample, sequenced in a study of T cells of healthy individuals. A single record per CDR3 protein comes from TCRdb applying MiXCR to the 5' RACE reads. The data hold around 63,000 distinct CDR3 sequences, with 15% to 20% observed a single time. These receptors came from a human donor in good health.

This clonotype came up many times. J is TRBJ1-1 and V is TRBV19; D unclear. Germline V gene sequence: CDR1 LNHDA, CDR2 SQIVND (reference sequence). The CDR3 covers 12 residues. V dropped 1 base and J dropped 6 bases, with 6 bases sitting between them. The CDR3 loop reads CASSIGVAEAFF. CDR3 bases: TGTGCCAGTAGTATAGGGGTCGCTGAAGCTTTCTTT.

The sample holds many counts of this clonotype. CDR3 sequence reads: CATSSSPYEQYF. The CDR3 coding sequence is TGTGCCACCAGCAGCTCCCCCTACGAGCAGTACTTC. This chain links TRBV15 with TRBJ2-7; D gene ambiguous. Germline V lookup: CDR1 LNHNV, CDR2 YYDKDF (reference sequence). The CDR3 consists of 12 residues. Trimming shortened V by 3 bases and J by 2 bases, and 5 bases separated the two germline ends.

This clonotype was found many times. V gene TRBV7-2 combines with J gene TRBJ2-1; 9 positions match TRBD2. This CDR3 has 16 amino acids. Germline-derived CDR1 and CDR2 are SGHTA and FQGNSA. V was pared by 8 bases and J by 5 bases, with 13 bases of the junction left unmatched. This chain's CDR3 is CASGLAGRAGDNEQFF. The CDR3 nucleotides read TGTGCCAGCGGTCTAGCGGGAAGGGCGGGGGACAATGAGCAGTTCTTC.

This clonotype has a count of ten or more. J is TRBJ2-5 and V is TRBV20-1; 8 positions match TRBD2. J gave up 5 bases and V 4 bases, and 12 bases lay outside the gene matches. Germline assignment: CDR1 DFQATT and CDR2 SNEGSKA (reference sequence). This CDR3 has 15 residues. CDR3 loop: CSATGSGGRGETQYF. CDR3 coding DNA: TGCAGTGCTACTGGAAGCGGGGGCCGGGGGGAGACCCAGTACTTC.

The CDR3 sequence: CSTLQDPGTGQFF. In nucleotides, the CDR3 is TGCAGTACACTCCAAGACCCCGGGACAGGGCAGTTCTTC. This chain uses TRBV20-1 with TRBJ2-1, with 8 bases identical to TRBD1. The junction had 15 bases not matched to a gene; V was cut back by 8 bases and J by 12 bases. The CDR3 has 13 residues. In germline, CDR1 is DFQATT, CDR2 SNEGSKA (reference sequence).

The chain links TRBV9 to TRBJ1-2; tentative D call: TRBD1 (5 bases). The CDR3 extends over 15 amino acids. Trimming took 2 bases from V and 2 from J, leaving 13 bases between them. CDR1 is SGDLS, CDR2 YYNGEE, per germline. The CDR3 loop is CASSVYGEGNYGYTF. Written as DNA, the CDR3 is TGTGCCAGCAGCGTCTATGGTGAGGGGAACTATGGCTACACCTTC.

This clonotype has at least ten counts. The chain couples TRBV2 to TRBJ2-7; 10 bases align to TRBD2. V dropped 5 bases and J dropped 7; count of bases not matched to a gene: 11. In germline, CDR1 is SNHLY, CDR2 FYNNEI. The CDR3 totals 15 residues. In DNA form, the CDR3 reads TGTGCCAGCAGTCCCCGGGAGGCTAGCGGGGGTGAGCAGTACTTC. Amino acids: CASSPREASGGEQYF.

This clonotype was counted many times. The gene calls are TRBV29-1 and TRBJ1-2; no firm D call. The germline V gene encodes CDR1 SQVTM and CDR2 ANQGSEA. The CDR3 is 11 amino acids. With 3 bases removed from V and 7 bases from J, the gap between germline ends came to 9 bases. The CDR3 region has the DNA TGCAGCGTTGATTTGTTTATTGGCTACACCTTC. This translates into CSVDLFIGYTF.

This clonotype came up many times. This chain uses TRBV20-1 with TRBJ2-1; D gene unclear. The CDR3 extends over 11 amino acids. Germline loops: CDR1 DFQATT, CDR2 SNEGSKA (reference sequence). The germline V and J ends were trimmed by 0 bases and 9 bases, with 6 bases remaining between them. Written as DNA, the CDR3 is TGCAGTGCTAGAGATAGAGGTGAGCAGTTCTTC. Its protein product is CSARDRGEQFF.

This clonotype appeared a few times. The genes are TRBV12-3 or TRBV12-4 and TRBJ1-4; D is perhaps TRBD1 (6 bases). The V end was cut by 3 bases, the J end by 3 bases, with 17 bases between. The CDR3 runs 17 residues. CDR3 region: CASSFWGGGAANEKLFF. CDR3 DNA sequence: TGTGCCAGCAGTTTCTGGGGAGGGGGGGCAGCTAATGAAAAACTGTTTTTT.

This clonotype was counted many times. The V gene is TRBV15, the J gene TRBJ1-4; no firm D call. The CDR3 is 16 residues long. The germline gives CDR1 LNHNV, CDR2 YYDKDF (reference sequence). Trimming took 3 bases from V and 0 from J, leaving 11 bases between them. The CDR3 protein is CATSRIVGATNEKLFF. The CDR3 DNA reads TGTGCCACCAGCAGGATCGTAGGAGCAACTAATGAAAAACTGTTTTTT.

This clonotype was counted ten times or more. The chain combines TRBV5-1 with TRBJ1-1; 7 bases map to TRBD1. Per the germline V gene, CDR1 is SGHRS and CDR2 is YFSETQ. The CDR3 totals 16 residues. The ends lost 1 base at V and 1 base at J; junction bases unmatched: 7. The CDR3 coding sequence is TGCGCCAGCAGCTTGCAGACAGGGACTAAGAACACTGAAGCTTTCTTT. This translates into CASSLQTGTKNTEAFF.

The sample holds many counts of this clonotype. The chain combines TRBV9 with TRBJ2-1; D call uncertain. With 0 bases removed from V and 5 bases from J, the gap between germline ends came to 6 bases. The germline V gene encodes CDR1 SGDLS and CDR2 YYNGEE. The CDR3 length is 13 residues. CDR3 protein: CASSVGKNNEQFF. Written as DNA, the CDR3 is TGTGCCAGCAGCGTAGGCAAGAACAATGAGCAGTTCTTC. Variable domain in full (rest from reference TRBV9 and TRBJ2-1): DSGVTQTPKHLITATGQRVTLRCSPRSGDLSVYWYQQSLDQGLQFLIQYYNGEERAKGNILERFSAQQFPDLHSELNLSSLELGDSALYFCASSVGKNNEQFFGPGTRLTVL.

This clonotype was observed at least ten times. The chain has TRBV20-1 and TRBJ2-1; 9 bases are a match to TRBD2. Germline V gives CDR1 DFQATT, CDR2 SNEGSKA (reference sequence). J was trimmed by 3 bases and V by 3 bases; bases with no gene match: 12. The CDR3 length is 17 residues. The CDR3: CSASPTHSGSFYNEQFF. The CDR3 bases are TGCAGTGCTAGCCCAACCCATAGCGGGAGCTTCTACAATGAGCAGTTCTTC.

This clonotype showed up just a few times. The chain employs TRBV4-1 and TRBJ2-7; TRBD2 is a possible D gene (5 bases). CDR1 and CDR2 (germline): MGHRA, YSYEKL. The CDR3 has 15 residues. Deletions cut 4 bases from V and 3 bases from J, with 16 bases between. This chain's CDR3 is CASSPPSSRSYEQYF. CDR3 bases: TGCGCCAGCAGCCCCCCCTCTAGCAGAAGCTACGAGCAGTACTTC.

V usage is TRBV4-1 and J usage is TRBJ2-7; TRBD2 matches 10 bases. The V gene end was trimmed by 3 bases and the J gene end by 0 bases; junction bases not matched to a gene: 5. Looked up from germline, CDR1 is MGHRA and CDR2 is YSYEKL. The CDR3 length is 16 residues. The CDR3 nucleotides are TGCGCCAGCAGCCATCAACGACTAGCGGGCTCCTACGAGCAGTACTTC. As protein: CASSHQRLAGSYEQYF.